The clone carrying this T cell receptor beta chain was counted at least ten times. This sample is part of a study of T cells in Graves' hyperthyroidism and ophthalmopathy. Amplification yielded TCR beta CDR3 regions, with RNA transcripts as the source. With the HTBI primer set, the TCR CDR3 went through a first round of RT-PCR. In TCRdb, the multiplex PCR reads were re-called with MiXCR into one record per CDR3 protein. The sample records more than 350,000 distinct CDR3 sequences, more than 12% being singletons. Per germline, CDR1 SGHRS and CDR2 YFSETQ. Trimming shortened V by 0 bases and J by 5 bases, and 13 bases separated the two germline ends. The CDR3 contains 15 residues.

The sample taken for sequencing was blood. V and J are TRBV5-1 and TRBJ2-3; the D gene could be TRBD1 or TRBD2 (6 bases each). The sequence was obtained from a woman under 40 with Graves' hyperthyroidism. CDR3 sequence: CASSLEGGVRDTQYF. As DNA, the CDR3 is TGCGCCAGCAGCTTGGAGGGGGGAGTACGAGATACGCAGTATTTT.